The clone carrying this TCR beta chain was observed at least ten times. Using its own MiXCR run on the RT-PCR reads, TCRdb lists one record per CDR3 protein. Altogether roughly 570,000 distinct CDR3 sequences are present, about 15% being singletons, with the ten largest covering roughly 10%. This record comes from a study of response to subunit inactivated influenza vaccine. Trimming left V 0 bases short and J 0 bases short, with 8 bases between. There are 15 residues in the CDR3. The germline CDR1 and CDR2 sequences are MGHRA and YSYEKL. The chain links TRBV4-1 to TRBJ1-1; D is ambiguous. The sequencing used PBMCs from blood, collected about 13 days after vaccination. The clonotype was recovered from a man between 45 and 60 years old who received an inactivated influenza vaccine. The CDR3 is CASSQEVGLNTEAFF. The CDR3 DNA follows: TGCGCCAGCAGCCAAGAAGTAGGTCTGAACACTGAAGCTTTCTTT.